A single sample gave rise to the 14 T cell receptor beta chains below, sequenced in a study of radiation and T cells in renal cell carcinoma. Some clones are missing from TCRdb's copy, which holds only in-frame ones; the method was immunoSEQ multiplex PCR. The sample has some 110,000 clones; approximately 82% are singletons. Time point here: baseline pretreatment blood. Treatment reported: 15 Gy SBRT to primary tumor, nephrectomy 4 weeks later. Specimen: blood, collected from a patient whose treatment included radiotherapy and nephrectomy. The receptors derive from an older woman with renal cell carcinoma.

The rearrangement joins TRBV5-4 to TRBJ2-7; D is unclear. CDR1 and CDR2 from the germline V gene are SGHNT and YYREEE (reference sequence). This CDR3 is 15 amino acids long. V lost 3 bases, J lost 0 bases, and 13 bases lay in between. CDR3 nucleotide sequence: TGTGCCAGCAGCTCCCAAAGTTCAAGCTCCTACGAGCAGTACTTC. This sequence encodes CASSSQSSSSYEQYF.

This clone occurred once. V gene TRBV19 combines with J gene TRBJ1-2; maybe TRBD1 (6 bases). Trimming removed 5 bases from V and 2 bases from J, with 18 bases in between. Germline V gene lookup returns CDR1 LNHDA and CDR2 SQIVND (reference sequence). The CDR3 runs 16 residues. This CDR3 reads CASSSLGGNVNYGYTF. CDR3 sequence (DNA): TGTGCCAGTAGTTCTCTCGGGGGCAACGTGAACTATGGCTACACCTTC. Combining the CDR3 with reference TRBV19 and TRBJ1-2 gives the whole variable domain DGGITQSPKYLFRKEGQNVTLSCEQNLNHDAMYWYRQDPGQGLRLIYYSQIVNDFQKGDIAEGYSVSREKKESFPLTVTSAQKNPTAFYLCASSSLGGNVNYGYTFGSGTRLTVV.

Only a few counts were recorded for this clone. The chain is built from TRBV2 and TRBJ1-1, with D possibly matching TRBD1 (5 bases). CDR3 length: 13 residues. V was cut by 8 bases and J by 4 bases, with 14 bases left in between. The germline V gene has CDR1 SNHLY and CDR2 FYNNEI. The CDR3 bases are TGTGCCAGCTGTATCCGGGGGGGCACTGAAGCTTTCTTT. This sequence encodes CASCIRGGTEAFF.

The table lists this clone with a few counts. V is TRBV15 and J is TRBJ1-1; D not resolved. The length of the CDR3 is 12 residues. Germline CDR1 reads LNHNV; CDR2 reads YYDKDF (reference sequence). V gave up 3 bases and J gave up 0 bases, with 2 bases separating them. CDR3 protein: CATSSLNTEAFF. The CDR3 nucleotides read TGTGCCACCAGCAGCCTGAACACTGAAGCTTTCTTT.

J is TRBJ2-2 and V is TRBV7-9; tentatively, D is TRBD2 (7 bases). CDR1 is SEHNR and CDR2 is FQNEAQ in the germline V gene (reference sequence). CDR3 length: 16 residues. V lost 1 base and J 4 bases, leaving 13 bases between the germline ends. The CDR3: CASSLEGGRVTGELFF. In nucleotides, the CDR3 is TGTGCCAGCAGCTTAGAGGGGGGGCGAGTCACCGGGGAGCTGTTTTTT.

The chain has TRBV6-1 and TRBJ2-7; D gene unclear. CDR1 and CDR2 from the germline V gene are MNHNS and SASEGT. The V and J ends lost 1 base and 0 bases respectively, with 7 bases between them. This CDR3 is 14 amino acids long. The CDR3 DNA is TGTGCCAGCAGTGAAGACTGGTTCTCCTACGAGCAGTACTTC. Its translation is CASSEDWFSYEQYF.

The CDR3 bases are TGTGCCAGCAGCCAGAACTCGCAGGGGTACGAGCAGTACTTC. This translates into CASSQNSQGYEQYF. The chain links TRBV7-6 to TRBJ2-7, with D perhaps matching TRBD1 (6 bases). Trimming took 5 bases from V and 4 from J, leaving 15 bases between them. The CDR3 spans 14 residues. Germline V lookup: CDR1 SGHVS, CDR2 FNYEAQ. Drawing the rest from reference TRBV7-6 and TRBJ2-7, the complete variable domain is GAGVSQSPRYKVTKRGQDVALRCDPISGHVSLYWYRQALGQGPEFLTYFNYEAQQDKSGLPNDRFSAERPEGSISTLTIQRTEQRDSAMYRCASSQNSQGYEQYFGPGTRLTVT.

The rearrangement uses TRBV5-4 and TRBJ1-1; D is possibly TRBD1 (5 bases). CDR1 and CDR2 (germline): SGHNT, YYREEE (reference sequence). The CDR3 loop spans 14 amino acids. Trimming left V 0 bases short and J 0 bases short, with 6 bases between. The CDR3 sequence is CASSLGGVNTEAFF. DNA for the CDR3: TGTGCCAGCAGCTTGGGGGGGGTGAACACTGAAGCTTTCTTT.

This chain joins TRBV2 and TRBJ2-7; weak D call: TRBD1 (6 bases). Per germline, CDR1 SNHLY and CDR2 FYNNEI. The CDR3 is 14 residues long. Between the trimmed V and J ends, which lost 3 bases and 0 bases, there was a span of 9 bases. CDR3 DNA sequence: TGTGCCAGCAGTGACAAGACAGGCTCCTACGAGCAGTACTTC. It specifies CASSDKTGSYEQYF.

The chain couples TRBV6-5 to TRBJ2-7, with no clear D. The CDR3 extends over 11 amino acids. V shed 4 bases and J shed 7 bases, with 8 bases lying between them. The V gene's germline CDR1 is MNHEY and CDR2 SVGAGI. The CDR3 sequence is CASSSPREQYF. DNA of the CDR3: TGTGCCAGCAGTTCCCCGAGGGAGCAGTACTTC.

The rearrangement uses TRBV9 and TRBJ2-2; D not certain. This CDR3 spans 13 amino acids. The V and J ends lost 3 bases and 3 bases respectively, with 6 bases between them. Germline V gene sequence: CDR1 SGDLS, CDR2 YYNGEE. CDR3 protein: CASSERDTGELFF. The DNA of the CDR3 is TGTGCCAGCAGCGAGCGAGACACCGGGGAGCTGTTTTTT. The full variable domain, its missing parts supplied by reference TRBV9 and TRBJ2-2, is DSGVTQTPKHLITATGQRVTLRCSPRSGDLSVYWYQQSLDQGLQFLIQYYNGEERAKGNILERFSAQQFPDLHSELNLSSLELGDSALYFCASSERDTGELFFGEGSRLTVL.

V usage is TRBV7-9 and J usage is TRBJ1-4; no reliable D call. Trimming removed 0 bases at V and 4 bases at J, with 12 bases between. Germline V CDR1 and CDR2: SEHNR, FQNEAQ (reference sequence). CDR3 length: 16 amino acids. CDR3 in DNA: TGTGCCAGCAGCTTAGCCCTGGGCAGCTTTAATGAAAAACTGTTTTTT. Its protein product is CASSLALGSFNEKLFF.

The chain is built from TRBV7-8 and TRBJ1-2, with a weak D call TRBD1 (5 bases). The CDR3 spans 15 residues. CDR1 and CDR2 (germline): SGHVS, FQNEAQ. V was cut by 2 bases and J by 7 bases, with 17 bases left in between. The CDR3 DNA reads as TGTGCCAGCAGCTTATCATTGCCCAGGGTGAGTGGCTACACCTTC. It translates to CASSLSLPRVSGYTF.

This chain joins TRBV4-1 and TRBJ1-5; D is ambiguous. CDR1 is MGHRA and CDR2 is YSYEKL in the germline V gene. The CDR3 has 15 amino acids. The V end was cut by 0 bases, the J end by 5 bases, with 11 bases between. The CDR3 sequence is CASSQDLSGDQPQHF. CDR3 sequence (DNA): TGCGCCAGCAGCCAAGATTTATCGGGAGATCAGCCCCAGCATTTT.